The next 8 T cell receptor beta chains were all read from a single sample in a study of post-analysis software for immune sequencing data. Unique-molecular-identifier-tagged TCR beta cDNA libraries were used. From the PCR reads, TCRdb called clonotypes with MiXCR, one entry per CDR3 protein. Among 750,000 to 950,000 distinct CDR3 sequences listed, about half were seen once. These receptors lack a known antigen. Findings and limits, study-wide: TRBV5-6, TRBV5-1 and TRBV20-1 belonged to a set of roughly 5 TRBV segments that were more frequent in patients than controls.

What was sequenced was blood. These receptor sequences come from a girl aged 10-17 years with multiple sclerosis.

The rearrangement joins TRBV4-3 to TRBJ2-1, with a tentative D call TRBD2 (6 bases). Trimming took 1 base from V and 4 from J, leaving 11 bases between them. The CDR3 has 15 amino acids. Germline CDR1 reads LGHNA; CDR2 reads YSLEER. The CDR3 loop reads CASSQVLTRYNEQFF. As DNA, the CDR3 is TGCGCCAGCAGCCAAGTTTTGACTAGATACAATGAGCAGTTCTTC.

This clonotype was observed a single time. The chain employs TRBV10-3 and TRBJ2-3; possible D gene TRBD2, 5 bases. The CDR3 is made up of 16 amino acids. Per germline, CDR1 ENHRY and CDR2 SYGVKD. V lost 2 bases to trimming and J lost 3 bases, with 15 bases between them. The DNA of the CDR3 is TGTGCCATCAGTGAGAAGCGATCACGGACTACAGATACGCAGTATTTT. Translation: CAISEKRSRTTDTQYF.

The chain combines TRBV4-3 with TRBJ2-7, with 11 bases aligning to TRBD1. From germline, CDR1 is LGHNA and CDR2 YSLEER. The CDR3 has 14 residues. Germline trimming cut 4 bases from V and 5 bases from J; bases unmatched to any gene: 4. The chain's CDR3 is CASSPEGQGDEQYF. The CDR3 DNA is TGCGCCAGCAGCCCCGAGGGACAGGGGGACGAGCAGTACTTC.

In this sample, this clonotype turned up a few times. The chain links TRBV12-3 or TRBV12-4 to TRBJ1-5; the D gene is possibly TRBD1 (5 bases). This CDR3 is 15 amino acids long. Trimming shortened V by 5 bases and J by 3 bases, and 14 bases separated the two germline ends. The CDR3 region has the DNA TGTGCCAGCAGTCCCTCATGGGGGAACAATCAGCCCCAGCATTTT. This translates into CASSPSWGNNQPQHF.

The rearrangement joins TRBV6-5 to TRBJ2-4; TRBD1 might be the D (6 bases). The V end was cut by 7 bases, the J end by 4 bases, with 17 bases between. Germline CDR1 and CDR2: MNHEY and SVGAGI. The CDR3 extends over 15 amino acids. The CDR3 DNA follows: TGTGCCAGCATGCCCGCCGACAGGAGGAAAAACATTCAGTACTTC. Its protein is CASMPADRRKNIQYF.

The rearrangement links TRBV12-3 or TRBV12-4 to TRBJ2-5; D not certain. The tail of the sequence fits TRBJ2-7 better, so the J call may be wrong. The CDR3 consists of 13 residues. The CDR3 spells CASSIRPQLEQYF. The CDR3 DNA reads TGTGCCAGCAGTATTAGACCCCAACTCGAGCAGTACTTC.

This clonotype was counted between two and nine times. The genes are TRBV29-1 and TRBJ2-7; 7 nucleotides agree with TRBD1. The J call is uncertain, as TRBJ2-4 better fits the DNA end. This CDR3 has 13 residues. Germline CDR1 is SQVTM and CDR2 is ANQGSEA. The CDR3 loop is CSVVAQGINIQYF. The CDR3 DNA sequence: TGCAGCGTTGTGGCACAGGGGATTAACATTCAGTACTTC.

There are a few counts of this clonotype. The V call is TRBV29-1, the J call TRBJ2-7; D not resolved. The germline CDR1 and CDR2 sequences are SQVTM and ANQGSEA. The CDR3 totals 11 residues. Deletions cut 6 bases from V and 5 bases from J, with 11 bases between. The CDR3 DNA is TGCAGCGTCGAGACATATAACGAGCAGTACTTC. Encoded protein: CSVETYNEQYF.